This T cell receptor (beta chain) was captured in a study of blood T cell repertoires in COVID-19 (dated by TCRdb to the early 2020s). Turning to the overall study: The collaborator samples originated in the United States, Italy and Spain and spanned the acute and convalescent phases of COVID-19. The material from the prospective study consisted of cDNA or gDNA derived from T cells, B-cell-depleted T cells, or PBMCs. Subjects who had been exposed to COVID-19, were actively infected with it, or had recovered from it provided the deeply sampled blood TCRbeta repertoires that made up the dataset. The repertoires were made available in a free public database intended to serve as a resource for research on the immune response to SARS-CoV-2. Samples were obtained from the ongoing ImmuneRACE study (first 160 participants) and from some 1,300 subjects provided by 6 global collaborators. A de-identified subject ID, COVID-19 status, age in years and sex were almost always included in the sample metadata. Where available, HLA class I and class II types were obtained from metadata supplied by the sample provider rather than from assay-based typing. The investigation overall reported the following: The quantity of clinical and demographic metadata differed by source and by participant and was supplied without curation.

TCRbeta CDR3 regions were amplified from genomic DNA using the immunoSEQ Assay, a bias-controlled multiplex PCR. Per the original workflow: Within the assay, amplification of reference gene primers was used to estimate how many nucleated cells each sample contained. Sequence reads were collapsed and filtered to measure the absolute abundance of every unique TCRbeta CDR3 rearrangement. Productive Simpson clonality was computed per sample as the square root of Simpson's diversity index over productive rearrangements. Held by TCRdb, this immuneACCESS table contains in-frame sequences only and omits some clones. Under half of the omission traces to an unresolved V gene where checked; the cause of the rest is unknown. The V and J calls and clone size are taken from that table; D and trimming were inferred from the DNA. Here the sample has around 170,000 clones; approximately 90% occur a single time. The ten largest clones add up to approximately 0.5% of the sample.

The collaborating institutions used their own protocols to collect whole blood in K2EDTA tubes. For TCRbeta analysis, collaborators shipped samples in one of three forms: frozen whole blood, isolated PBMCs, or DNA extracted from either of those sample types. The CDR3 holds 15 amino acids from the cysteine to the phenylalanine. Of the read, only the CDR3 DNA is kept; its 45 bases are in frame from base 1. V loses 6 bases of germline sequence and J loses 6 bases, and the interval between the two ends is 15 bases. From the germline V gene, CDR1 is MNHEY and CDR2 is SVGAGI. With regard to this clone: Its antigen remains undetermined. Base-call qualities are not available, and no considerably larger clone is one nucleotide away.

The clonotype comes from a man aged 50 to 60 with acute or convalescent COVID-19. The chain couples TRBV6-5 to TRBJ1-6; TRBD1 might be the D gene, on 6 matching bases. The material sequenced was peripheral blood. The CDR3 reads as follows: CASRPRGALNSPLHF. The DNA is as follows: TGTGCCAGCAGACCCCGGGGGGCGCTTAATTCACCCCTCCACTTT.